The rows below give T cell receptor beta chains drawn from one sample of a study of blood T cell repertoires in COVID-19. Measured with immunoSEQ multiplex PCR; TCRdb has only the in-frame clones, and not every one. Here the sample spans about 180,000 clones, 70% to 85% being singletons. The sample was PBMCs or T cells enriched from blood (not recorded which). The receptors originated from a woman in her 50s who had recovered from COVID-19. Both conserved end residues are part of each CDR3. The D gene is left open where the match is weak. Part of the rows lack a size; the others show once, few, many or a class for expanded clones.

TGTGCCAGCAGCTTGGAAGCGGCAGCGGGGCCCCAGCATTTT | CASSLEAAAGPQHF | . | TRBV5-5 | . | TRBJ1-5
TGTGCCAGCAGGCCACAGGTCTACGAGCAGTACTTC | CASRPQVYEQYF | . | TRBV2 | . | TRBJ2-7
TGTGCCAGCAGCCAGGACGGGACTAGCGGGAGACCCCTCACAGATACGCAGTATTTT | CASSQDGTSGRPLTDTQYF | TRBD2 | TRBV4-2 | . | TRBJ2-3
TGTGCCAGCAGTTTGATGGGGAGTTTGGATGAAAAACTGTTTTTT | CASSLMGSLDEKLFF | . | TRBV28 | . | TRBJ1-4
TGTGCCAGCAGCGTACCAGGGGGCTATGGCTACACCTTC | CASSVPGGYGYTF | TRBD1 | TRBV9 | . | TRBJ1-2
TGCGCCAGCAGCCAACTAATAGCGGGGATCTCCTACGAGCAGTACTTC | CASSQLIAGISYEQYF | TRBD2 | TRBV4-1 | . | TRBJ2-7
TGCGCCAGCAGCTTGTCGGGAGGTGCAGATACGCAGTATTTT | CASSLSGGADTQYF | TRBD2 | TRBV5-1 | . | TRBJ2-3
TGCAGCGTTTCAGGGACAGTCGGGGGCGAGCAGTACTTC | CSVSGTVGGEQYF | . | TRBV29-1 | . | TRBJ2-7
TGTGCCAGCAGCTTAGGGCAGGGTGGATCACCCCTCCACTTT | CASSLGQGGSPLHF | . | TRBV7-9 | . | TRBJ1-6
TGTGCCAGCAGCGGGACTCGTACCGGGGAGCTGTTTTTT | CASSGTRTGELFF | . | TRBV3-1/TRBV3-2 | few | TRBJ2-2
TGTGCCTGGGACAGGTTAAGCTCTGGAAACACCATATATTTT | CAWDRLSSGNTIYF | . | TRBV30 | few | TRBJ1-3
TGTGCCAGCAGCTTCCAGGTTAACACTGAAGCTTTCTTT | CASSFQVNTEAFF | . | TRBV7-2 | . | TRBJ1-1
TGCGCCAGCAGTCAAGGGGAGGAACGCGAGCGGGGCTTGGCAGATACGCAGTATTTT | CASSQGEERERGLADTQYF | TRBD2 | TRBV23-1 | . | TRBJ2-3
TGTGCCAGCGGCGGGACTATTCAGGACGAGCAGTACTTC | CASGGTIQDEQYF | TRBD2 | TRBV9 | . | TRBJ2-7